The 8 T cell receptor beta chains listed next were all sequenced from one sample in a study of cytomegalovirus exposure and HLA in healthy donors. Primers for the PCR totalled 60 Vbeta and 13 Jbeta. Generated by immunoSEQ multiplex PCR, the TCRdb table keeps only in-frame clones and is missing some. The sample lists around 40,000 clones, over 60% occurring once. The sample consisted of PBMCs. These receptors all come from a woman aged 25 to 39 in good health and CMV-seronegative.

V and J are TRBV29-1 and TRBJ2-5, with D maybe TRBD1 (6 bases). This CDR3 is built from 12 residues. CDR1 and CDR2 from the germline V gene are SQVTM and ANQGSEA. V lost 6 bases and J lost 5, with 13 bases in between. The CDR3 region is CSVDRMEETQYF. The CDR3 DNA reads as TGCAGCGTCGACAGGATGGAGGAGACCCAGTACTTC.

The chain employs TRBV30 and TRBJ1-2; possibly TRBD1 for D (5 bases). V was shortened by 2 bases and J by 8 bases, with 9 bases between the two germline ends. This CDR3 comprises 11 residues. Germline V gene sequence: CDR1 GTSNPN, CDR2 SVGIG (reference sequence). CDR3 protein: CAWSPGEGYTF. CDR3 nucleotides: TGTGCCTGGAGTCCGGGGGAAGGCTACACCTTC.

The V call is TRBV7-7, the J call TRBJ2-7; D perhaps matches TRBD2 (6 bases). Trimming left V 5 bases short and J 9 bases short, with 20 bases between. CDR1 and CDR2 (germline): SSHAT, FNYEAQ (reference sequence). The CDR3 contains 14 residues. The CDR3 sequence: CASSAGGESTGQYF. CDR3 sequence (DNA): TGTGCCAGCAGCGCCGGCGGGGAATCTACGGGGCAGTACTTC.

This rearrangement joins TRBV13 to TRBJ1-5; D is unresolved. The CDR3 length is 14 residues. The V gene lost 0 bases and the J gene lost 5 bases, with 8 bases spanning the gap. Germline CDR1 PRHDT, CDR2 FYEKMQ (reference sequence). CDR3 nucleotides: TGTGCCAGCAGCTTAGGCAACCGAGATCAGCCCCAGCATTTT. This sequence encodes CASSLGNRDQPQHF.

The chain employs TRBV7-2 and TRBJ1-2, with D possibly matching TRBD1 (6 bases). From germline, CDR1 is SGHTA and CDR2 FQGNSA. This CDR3 has 12 amino acids. Trimming removed 3 bases at V and 4 bases at J, with 6 bases between. CDR3 DNA sequence: TGTGCCAGCAGCTTCAGGGGCTATGGCTACACCTTC. Amino acids: CASSFRGYGYTF.

The rearrangement uses TRBV6-1 and TRBJ2-2, with 9 bases aligning to TRBD2. From germline, CDR1 is MNHNS and CDR2 SASEGT. The CDR3 is 14 residues long. With V trimmed by 6 bases and J by 7 bases, 6 bases remained unmatched. The CDR3 is CASRPGTSIGELFF. The CDR3 DNA is TGTGCCAGCAGGCCCGGGACTAGCATCGGGGAGCTGTTTTTT.

The CDR3 spells CASSLASGGYEQYF. The CDR3 DNA follows: TGTGCCAGCAGTTTGGCTAGCGGGGGTTACGAGCAGTACTTC. The chain links TRBV27 to TRBJ2-7, with 10 bases fitting TRBD2. CDR3 length: 14 residues. V gave up 3 bases and J gave up 4 bases; unmatched junction bases: 3. Germline V lookup: CDR1 MNHEY, CDR2 SMNVEV (reference sequence).

The chain recombines TRBV30 with TRBJ2-2, with D perhaps matching TRBD2 (6 bases). This CDR3 has 14 amino acids. V was clipped by 5 bases and J by 3 bases, with 13 bases between them. Per germline, CDR1 GTSNPN and CDR2 SVGIG (reference sequence). The DNA of the CDR3 is TGTGCCTGGGGAGGGGAGGACTACACCGGGGAGCTGTTTTTT. This encodes CAWGGEDYTGELFF.